The entry below describes one TCR beta chain. The sample is drawn from a study of T cells in Graves' hyperthyroidism and ophthalmopathy. Study as a whole: Peripheral blood was drawn at first diagnosis, prior to all treatment.

RNA transcripts provided the source from which TCR beta CDR3 regions were amplified. The TCR CDR3 was amplified in a first-round RT-PCR using the HTBI primer set. TCRdb redid the calling of the multiplex PCR reads with MiXCR, one entry per CDR3 protein. The sample records about 250,000 distinct CDR3 sequences, approximately 21% being singletons. PBMCs stemmed from 10 ml fresh peripheral blood. CDR3 size: 15 residues. Germline V lookup: CDR1 SGHNT, CDR2 YYREEE (reference sequence). Trimming shortened V by 1 base and J by 1 base, and 11 bases separated the two germline ends. The sequence derives from a man younger than 40 with Graves' ophthalmopathy. The sequenced sample consisted of blood. The rearrangement joins TRBV5-4 to TRBJ2-5; TRBD2 might be the D (6 bases). This chain's CDR3 is CASSLWLGGQETQYF. The CDR3 bases are TGTGCCAGCAGCTTGTGGCTGGGGGGCCAAGAGACCCAGTACTTC.